Given below is one TCR beta chain in context. Its antigen is currently unknown. The entry originates in a study of blood T cells in healthy people across ages. Broader study findings: The unknown donor CMV status may have confounded expanded clonotype changes.

It was with a sample-barcoded 5' primer and a J-beta primer mix that a second PCR of roughly 7 to 12 cycles was run. Via MiXCR, TCRdb re-called the 5' RACE reads, giving one row per CDR3 protein. The sample consists of about 1.1 million distinct CDR3 sequences, 35% to 40% of them appearing once. CDR1 MNHEY and CDR2 SVGAGI come from the germline V gene. The CDR3 sequence is 15 residues long. Trimming stripped 2 bases from V and 5 bases from J, with 13 bases between. Specimen: blood. This chain links TRBV6-5 with TRBJ1-3; perhaps TRBD1 as D (5 bases). This clonotype was obtained from a man between 18 and 35 years old in good health. CDR3 region: CASSYTGRERNTIYF. CDR3 DNA sequence: TGTGCCAGCAGTTACACGGGACGGGAGAGAAACACCATATATTTT.